Here is one TCR beta chain with its context. The antigen it recognizes is unknown. Base qualities are not recorded, but no much larger clone differs from it by a single base. The trim is 5 bases for V and 9 bases for J, with a gap of 20 bases between the germline ends. The germline V gene (reference sequence) gives CDR1 as SEHNR and CDR2 as FQNEAQ. Taken from cysteine to phenylalanine, the CDR3 has 15 residues. Only the CDR3 DNA stays, 45 bases, in frame from base 1. The source of the sample is a study of T cell repertoires in cytomegalovirus infection (dated 2019 in TCRdb). About the study as a whole: Alongside well-studied HLA-B-restricted epitopes, the peptide stimulations were aimed at recently identified HLA-C-restricted CMV epitopes, whose presentation resists viral immunomodulation. Donor HLA type was relevant to the analysis, because carriage of CMV infection together with the matching HLA type was indicated by public TCR beta signatures.

In the paper's terms, the treatment or condition label means: in vitro stimulation with specific CMV peptide epitopes to enrich CMV-specific T cells. The instrument was an Illumina HiSeq 1500. TCRdb handled the public reads itself, with Q25 trimming in fastp and clone calling in MiXCR, and kept productive beta chains. Each CDR3 protein appears once, grouped with its most common genes and DNA. This sample holds about 770,000 distinct CDR3 sequences; almost 30% were observed only once. The leading ten clones occupy over 10% of the sample. General findings and caveats noted by the study authors: The ex vivo response was dominated by HLA-C-restricted CMV-specific TCR beta clonotypes, which also provided the single most frequent clonotype in two of eight donors. Cumulative frequency of public TCR beta family members discriminated carriers of CMV infection plus the relevant HLA type in this cohort and an independent approximately 370-donor cohort.

The sequence was obtained from a human donor in good health (CMV status not recorded). Some clones in this sample may be carry-over from other donors' samples. Sample: cultured CD8+ T cells from PBMCs, taken from culture after CMV antigen stimulation. The receptor chain draws on TRBV7-9 and TRBJ2-1, and perhaps TRBD2 as D gene, on 7 matching bases. At the DNA level, the sequence is TGTGCCAGCAGCCTTTCTATGGGGGGGCCGGGTGAGCAGTTCTTC. It specifies CASSLSMGGPGEQFF.